What follows are 17 T cell receptor beta chains derived from one specimen sequenced in a study of cytomegalovirus exposure and HLA in healthy donors. 13 Jbeta primers and 60 Vbeta primers were used for the PCR. Using immunoSEQ multiplex PCR, the repertoire was profiled, and TCRdb retains in-frame clones only, with some absent. The data contain over 70,000 clones, 76% of them seen just once; the ten biggest clones take up around 1.5%. Sequenced input: PBMCs. The receptors come from a male donor in good health and CMV-seronegative.

The rearrangement joins TRBV4-3 to TRBJ1-2, with 8 nucleotides matching TRBD1. CDR3 length equals 13 residues. CDR1 is LGHNA and CDR2 is YSLEER in the germline V gene. The V gene end was trimmed by 2 bases and the J gene end by 7 bases; junction bases not matched to a gene: 3. The DNA of the CDR3 is TGCGCCAGCAGCCAACAGGGGGCGCGTGGCTACACCTTC. Amino acids: CASSQQGARGYTF.

This chain uses TRBV7-8 with TRBJ1-5, with a possible D match to TRBD1 (5 bases). V was pared by 4 bases and J by 6 bases, with 16 bases between. The CDR3 has 15 residues. Germline V lookup: CDR1 SGHVS, CDR2 FQNEAQ. The CDR3 nucleotides are TGTGCCAGCAGCTCTATGGCGGGGGAAAGTCAGCCCCAGCATTTT. Residues: CASSSMAGESQPQHF.

This clone was recorded a few times. The chain employs TRBV5-4 and TRBJ1-4; D gene ambiguous. The germline V gene has CDR1 SGHNT and CDR2 YYREEE (reference sequence). V was shortened by 8 bases and J by 2 bases, with 10 bases between the two germline ends. This CDR3 region has 13 residues. CDR3 bases: TGTGCCAGTGGGGAGGTGACTAATGAAAAACTGTTTTTT. The encoded protein is CASGEVTNEKLFF.

The CDR3 DNA sequence: TGTGCCAGCAGAACCCAACGCGCTGAAGCTTTCTTT. This encodes CASRTQRAEAFF. This chain joins TRBV27 and TRBJ1-1; D gene uncertain. The germline CDR1 and CDR2 sequences are MNHEY and SMNVEV (reference sequence). Trimming stripped 6 bases from V and 6 bases from J, with 11 bases between. This CDR3 is 12 amino acids long.

This clone was observed a few times. V gene TRBV27 combines with J gene TRBJ1-1; no reliable D call. Trimming took 2 bases from V and 0 from J, leaving 7 bases between them. The CDR3 extends over 14 amino acids. Germline assignment: CDR1 MNHEY and CDR2 SMNVEV (reference sequence). As DNA, the CDR3 is TGTGCCAGCAGTTTAAACGAGCTGAACACTGAAGCTTTCTTT. The encoded protein is CASSLNELNTEAFF.

The chain recombines TRBV5-1 with TRBJ2-2; D is undetermined. Germline CDR1 is SGHRS and CDR2 is YFSETQ. Trimming pared 1 base from V and 0 bases from J, leaving 4 bases between. The CDR3 is made up of 14 amino acids. The CDR3 spells CASSLQSNTGELFF. CDR3 coding DNA: TGCGCCAGCAGCTTGCAGTCGAACACCGGGGAGCTGTTTTTT.

On this clone: The junction departs from germline at one end; a sequencing error may be responsible. The chain couples TRBV19 to TRBJ1-5, with D hard to call. CDR3 length equals 13 residues. Germline loops: CDR1 LNHDA, CDR2 SQIVND (reference sequence). For the CDR3, the DNA is TGTGCTAGTAACCAACGAGGCAATCAGCCCCAGCATTTT. It yields the protein CASNQRGNQPQHF.

This chain connects TRBV11-3 to TRBJ2-2; 8 bases are shared with TRBD1. The CDR3 contains 15 residues. The J segment lost 7 bases and the V segment lost 4 bases, leaving 8 bases of the junction unmatched. CDR1 and CDR2 from the germline V gene are SGHNT and YENEEA. The CDR3 sequence: CASSSDRGVGGELFF. The CDR3 DNA reads as TGTGCCAGCAGCTCAGACAGGGGAGTTGGCGGGGAGCTGTTTTTT. The whole variable domain, remainder taken from reference TRBV11-3 and TRBJ2-2, is EAGVVQSPRYKIIEKKQPVAFWCNPISGHNTLYWYLQNLGQGPELLIRYENEEAVDDSQLPKDRFSAERLKGVDSTLKIQPAELGDSAVYLCASSSDRGVGGELFFGEGSRLTVL.

This chain connects TRBV5-6 to TRBJ2-3, with D possibly being TRBD1 (5 bases). Per the germline V gene, CDR1 is SGHDT and CDR2 is YYEEEE. The CDR3 runs to 17 residues. The germline V and J ends were trimmed by 3 bases and 2 bases, with 19 bases remaining between them. CDR3 in DNA: TGTGCCAGCAGCTCCCCGGACATTCGTCTCACCACAGATACGCAGTATTTT. It specifies CASSSPDIRLTTDTQYF.

The chain has TRBV7-2 and TRBJ1-1; D not certain. This CDR3 region has 18 residues. The germline gives CDR1 SGHTA, CDR2 FQGNSA. V was trimmed by 4 bases and J by 2 bases, leaving 23 bases between them. In DNA form, the CDR3 reads TGTGCCAGCAGCTCGCAGATTTACAGCCGACGACCCAACACTGAAGCTTTCTTT. This encodes CASSSQIYSRRPNTEAFF. Full variable domain (rest looked up from reference TRBV7-2 and TRBJ1-1): GAGVSQSPSNKVTEKGKDVELRCDPISGHTALYWYRQSLGQGLEFLIYFQGNSAPDKSGLPSDRFSAERTGGSVSTLTIQRTQQEDSAVYLCASSSQIYSRRPNTEAFFGQGTRLTVV.

This sequence joins TRBV7-2 and TRBJ2-3; TRBD2 agrees at 13 bases. The CDR3 is made up of 16 amino acids. The germline CDR1 and CDR2 sequences are SGHTA and FQGNSA. The J segment lost 6 bases and the V segment lost 5 bases, leaving 8 bases of the junction unmatched. The CDR3 protein is CASSPGTSGVVDTQYF. CDR3 nucleotides: TGTGCCAGCAGCCCCGGGACTAGCGGGGTGGTTGATACGCAGTATTTT.

The chain uses TRBV30 and TRBJ1-2, with D perhaps matching TRBD1 (5 bases). The length of the CDR3 is 10 residues. The germline gives CDR1 GTSNPN, CDR2 SVGIG (reference sequence). Trimming removed 6 bases from V and 4 bases from J, with 6 bases in between. CDR3 nucleotides: TGTGCCTGCCAGGGCTATGGCTACACCTTC. Translation gives CACQGYGYTF.

The chain combines TRBV19 with TRBJ2-1, with 8 bases lining up with TRBD2. Germline trimming cut 10 bases from V and 9 bases from J; bases unmatched to any gene: 14. The CDR3 is made up of 14 amino acids. From germline, CDR1 is LNHDA and CDR2 SQIVND (reference sequence). Written as DNA, the CDR3 is TGTGCCACCGGGAGAGGGGCCCGGGGGGGTGAGCAGTTCTTC. Protein: CATGRGARGGEQFF.

V and J are TRBV20-1 and TRBJ2-5; no clear D. Trimming cost V 6 bases and J 4 bases, with 9 bases left between them. Germline V gene sequence: CDR1 DFQATT, CDR2 SNEGSKA (reference sequence). The CDR3 extends over 11 amino acids. Here the CDR3 reads CSAITTETQYF. The CDR3 DNA is TGCAGTGCCATCACTACAGAGACCCAGTACTTC.

The chain has TRBV6-6 and TRBJ1-1, with unresolved D. The CDR3 covers 13 residues. The V gene lost 6 bases and the J gene lost 6 bases, with 14 bases spanning the gap. Germline loops: CDR1 MNHNY, CDR2 SVGAGI (reference sequence). The DNA for the CDR3 is TGTGCCAGCAGACCTAGCCGGCCTCCTGAAGCTTTCTTT. It codes for CASRPSRPPEAFF.

This chain connects TRBV5-1 to TRBJ1-1, with D unresolved. Germline values: CDR1 SGHRS, CDR2 YFSETQ. The CDR3 runs to 11 residues. Trimming took off 2 bases at V and 8 bases at J, with 7 bases between the two ends. DNA for the CDR3: TGCGCCAGCAGCTTCCCTATAGAAGCTTTCTTT. Its protein product is CASSFPIEAFF.

The V and J genes are TRBV5-5 and TRBJ2-5, with a possible D match to TRBD2 (5 bases). Judging by the DNA end, TRBJ2-7 fits better; the J call may be wrong. CDR1 is SGHKS, CDR2 YYEKEE, per germline (reference sequence). The CDR3 runs to 14 residues. The CDR3 here is CASSFREGVYEQYF. As DNA, the CDR3 is TGTGCCAGCAGCTTTAGAGAGGGCGTCTACGAGCAGTACTTC.